The clone carrying this T cell receptor beta chain was counted ten times or more. Per the germline V gene, CDR1 is SGDLS and CDR2 is YYNGEE. The CDR3 sequence is 14 residues long. Germline trimming cut 2 bases from V and 1 base from J; bases unmatched to any gene: 0. These data originate in a study of blood T cells in healthy people across ages. For the study at large: Every two T cells gave about one barcoded beta molecule via template switching.

The authors ran a second PCR of about 6 to 11 cycles using a sample-barcoded 5' primer and a J-beta primer mix. Each of the samples gave a minimum of 3 million paired-end reads that contained CDR3. TCRdb recomputed calls from the 5' RACE reads with MiXCR, one row per CDR3 protein. This table has roughly 790,000 distinct CDR3 sequences, around 40% appearing once. The sequence was obtained from a woman in her fifties or sixties in good health. Sequenced material: blood. V gene TRBV9 combines with J gene TRBJ2-3, with 8 bases fitting TRBD1. For the CDR3, the DNA is TGTGCCAGCAGCGTGGGACAGGGCACAGATACGCAGTATTTT. It codes for CASSVGQGTDTQYF.